Shown below are 12 T cell receptor beta chains from a single sample sequenced in a study of shared clonotypes between healthy human individuals. Assay: immunoSEQ multiplex PCR; the TCRdb copy retains only in-frame clones and omits some. The sample holds about 2.3 million clones, roughly 90% seen once. Input material: naive CD4+ T cells from PBMCs. Subset: CD45RA+ positively selected. The receptors come from a man between 18 and 35 years old in good health. Some clones in this sample may be carry-over from other donors' samples.

V usage is TRBV19 and J usage is TRBJ2-7; 9 nucleotides match TRBD2. J gave up 3 bases and V 9 bases, and 9 bases lay outside the gene matches. The germline V gene has CDR1 LNHDA and CDR2 SQIVND (reference sequence). The CDR3 totals 14 residues. The DNA of the CDR3 is TGTGCCAGCGCCGTAGCGGGGGTGAACTACGAGCAGTACTTC. Residues: CASAVAGVNYEQYF.

This chain connects TRBV11-2 to TRBJ1-1; D gene uncertain. Germline V gives CDR1 SGHAT, CDR2 FQNNGV. The CDR3 has 13 residues. V was clipped by 3 bases and J by 10 bases, with 15 bases between them. CDR3 in amino acids: CASSFDLGSGAFF. As DNA, the CDR3 is TGTGCCAGCAGCTTTGATTTGGGCAGCGGAGCTTTCTTT.

The chain joins TRBV6-1 to TRBJ1-4; D uncertain. The ends were cut back, 7 bases at V and 8 bases at J, with 20 bases in the middle. This CDR3 is built from 15 residues. Per germline, CDR1 MNHNS and CDR2 SASEGT. CDR3 DNA: TGTGCCAGCATGTACCAGCCCACCCCGGGAGAAAAACTGTTTTTT. This encodes CASMYQPTPGEKLFF.

This clone was observed a single time. V is TRBV28 and J is TRBJ1-5; D remains ambiguous. V lost 5 bases and J lost 12, with 11 bases in between. The CDR3 totals 11 residues. The germline V gene has CDR1 MDHEN and CDR2 SYDVKM. DNA for the CDR3: TGTGCCAGCAGTGACCGGGATGTCCAGCATTTT. Its protein product is CASSDRDVQHF.

The chain carries TRBV5-6 and TRBJ2-3, with D tentatively TRBD2 (5 bases). Germline CDR1 reads SGHDT; CDR2 reads YYEEEE. The CDR3 extends over 13 amino acids. V was clipped by 3 bases and J by 5 bases, with 10 bases between them. The CDR3 loop is CASSSPGIDTQYF. CDR3 DNA sequence: TGTGCCAGCAGCTCCCCCGGGATAGATACGCAGTATTTT.

The rearrangement links TRBV19 to TRBJ1-5, with D unclear. Between the trimmed V and J ends, which lost 0 bases and 3 bases, there was a span of 15 bases. CDR1 is LNHDA and CDR2 is SQIVND in the germline V gene (reference sequence). The CDR3 spans 17 residues. CDR3 region: CASSIDPPDVSNQPQHF. As DNA, the CDR3 is TGTGCCAGTAGTATAGATCCCCCGGACGTATCCAATCAGCCCCAGCATTTT.

The rearrangement uses TRBV28 and TRBJ1-3; TRBD1 aligns across 7 bases. Germline assignment: CDR1 MDHEN and CDR2 SYDVKM. V shed 5 bases, J shed 3 bases, and the junction held 7 bases outside the gene matches. CDR3 length: 15 residues. The DNA for the CDR3 is TGTGCCAGCAGTCTAACAGGGGCGGTTGGAAACACCATATATTTT. This codes for CASSLTGAVGNTIYF.

The chain couples TRBV4-2 to TRBJ2-5, with TRBD2 matching 13 bases. CDR1 is LGHNA, CDR2 YNFKEQ, per germline. Unmatched junction bases numbered 8, after V lost 5 bases and J lost 5 bases. The CDR3 has 16 amino acids. CDR3 DNA: TGTGCCAGCAGCGCCAAATCACTAGCGGGAGGGGAGACCCAGTACTTC. It is translated as CASSAKSLAGGETQYF.

The chain has TRBV15 and TRBJ1-5; D remains unclear. Germline V lookup: CDR1 LNHNV, CDR2 YYDKDF (reference sequence). V was clipped by 1 base and J by 5 bases, with 9 bases between them. The CDR3 length is 14 residues. The CDR3 sequence is CATSRVATYQPQHF. CDR3 bases: TGTGCCACCAGCAGAGTCGCCACCTATCAGCCCCAGCATTTT.

In DNA form, the CDR3 reads TGTGCCAGCAGCGCCGTACAGGGGAATTTGGCTAATGAAAAACTGTTTTTT. Translated: CASSAVQGNLANEKLFF. The chain has TRBV9 and TRBJ1-4; 7 bases fit TRBD1. The CDR3 is 17 residues long. Germline V gene sequence: CDR1 SGDLS, CDR2 YYNGEE. V was pared by 3 bases and J by 3 bases, with 11 bases of the junction left unmatched.

The chain carries TRBV6-1 and TRBJ2-7, with 9 bases that match TRBD1. The CDR3 has 17 amino acids. The germline V gene has CDR1 MNHNS and CDR2 SASEGT. The ends lost 4 bases at V and 0 bases at J; junction bases unmatched: 10. This CDR3 reads CASSVVGTGPSSYEQYF. The DNA for the CDR3 is TGTGCCAGCAGTGTTGTAGGGACAGGGCCCTCCTCCTACGAGCAGTACTTC.

The V and J genes are TRBV25-1 and TRBJ2-5, with TRBD1 identical over 8 bases. Per the germline V gene, CDR1 is MGHDK and CDR2 is SYGVNS. V lost 0 bases and J lost 5; bases outside the gene matches: 8. The CDR3 covers 16 residues. The CDR3 here is CASSEYRTGLGETQYF. CDR3 DNA: TGTGCCAGCAGTGAATACCGGACAGGGCTTGGGGAGACCCAGTACTTC.